The entry below gives a single T cell receptor beta chain sequence along with its context. What antigen it recognizes has not been identified. Nothing much larger sits one base from this clone, and base qualities are not available. RNA was extracted with the RNeasy kit and about 0.45 to 1 ug was reverse transcribed using random hexamers. The immunoSEQ multiplex PCR assay, which covers 54 Vbeta and 13 Jbeta segments, was used to amplify TCR beta CDR3 regions. PCR amplification bias was corrected by using a synthetic template baseline for primer optimization and computational correction. The authors' analysis ran thus. Reads were assigned to V, D and J genes according to IMGT and analyzed in immunoSEQ Analyzer, with only productive sequences retained. Clonality was calculated as one minus the Shannon entropy normalized by log2 of the number of productive unique sequences. For each patient and control, public and private clones were evaluated within the 100 most prevalent clones. A clone was defined as Susac-specific if it was absent from the healthy and MS cohorts, from around 960 published viral clones and from other ImmuneACCESS disease sequences. TCRdb ran its own pipeline on the public reads, namely fastp trimming at Q25 and MiXCR clone calling, and kept in-frame beta chains. All rows with the same CDR3 protein become a single entry with the most common DNA and genes. TCRdb's processing, not the study's, gives the V and J calls here. The sample table shows under 200,000 distinct CDR3 sequences, and around 90% are seen once. About 0.073% of the sample is in the top ten clones.

The CDR3 starts with the cysteine, ends with the phenylalanine, and has 13 residues. CDR3 DNA is the only sequence kept; it has 39 bases, read in frame from the first base. Sequences LGHDT (CDR1) and YNNKEL (CDR2) are obtained from the germline V gene (reference sequence). Relative to germline, V is 1 base shorter and J is 5 bases shorter, with 8 bases between their ends. Peripheral blood CD8+ and CD4+ T cells from healthy donors, Susac syndrome patients and multiple sclerosis patients were profiled using high-throughput TCR beta sequencing. Healthy donors were age- and sex-matched controls. Bulk CD8+ and CD4+ T cells were purified by magnetic negative isolation, while CD8+ TEMRA cells were enriched using FACS. Blood was drawn into EDTA tubes, processed within 24 hours, and PBMCs were isolated by density gradient centrifugation. PBMCs destined for TCR sequencing were cryopreserved in liquid nitrogen and later thawed in a 37 °C water bath. Purity of sorted or isolated CD4+, CD8+ and CD8+ TEMRA cells was at least 90%.

The data belong to a study of CD8 T cells in Susac syndrome (dated by TCRdb to between 2018 and 2020). As for the study more broadly: The study used repertoire sequencing to test whether antigen drove CD8+ T cell activation and differentiation in Susac syndrome. Overall study outcomes, separate from this receptor: The TCR sequencing and HLA analysis was acknowledged to have included a relatively small number of individuals.

The sequenced material came from CD4+ T cells from PBMCs. The V and J genes are TRBV3-1 and TRBJ1-1, with the D segment identity uncertain. This receptor was taken from a human donor in good health. The DNA sequence follows: TGTGCCAGCAGCCAAGCCTTTGGGACTGAAGCTTTCTTT. Its protein reads: CASSQAFGTEAFF.